These T cell receptor beta chains were read from a single sample in a study of blood T cell repertoires in COVID-19. Some clones are missing from TCRdb's copy, which holds only in-frame ones; the method was immunoSEQ multiplex PCR. The sample lists 35,000 to 45,000 clones; 60% to 85% were seen once. Sequences were obtained from peripheral blood. These receptors originate from a woman aged 80 or over with acute or convalescent COVID-19. Each CDR3 is given with its conserved first and last residue. The order of the fields is CDR3 protein, CDR3 DNA, V gene, D gene, J gene, clone size. The D gene is left open where the match is weak. Expanded clones get a size class; other rows say once, few or many, or leave the size out.

CDR3: CASKMTGSYGYTF; DNA: TGTGCCAGCAAAATGACAGGGAGCTATGGCTACACCTTC; V: TRBV11-1; D: TRBD1; J: TRBJ1-2; size: .
CDR3: CSVEMGVGNQPQHF; DNA: TGCAGCGTTGAAATGGGAGTAGGCAATCAGCCCCAGCATTTT; V: TRBV29-1; D: .; J: TRBJ1-5; size: .
CDR3: CASSPTLGQGSEKLFF; DNA: TGTGCCAGCAGTCCCACCCTGGGACAGGGGTCTGAAAAACTGTTTTTT; V: TRBV28; D: TRBD1; J: TRBJ1-4; size: .
CDR3: CASSSGQGVGKAFF; DNA: TGTGCCAGCAGCTCGGGACAGGGGGTGGGGAAAGCTTTCTTT; V: TRBV7-8; D: TRBD1; J: TRBJ1-1; size: .
CDR3: CASSLPGDQPQHF; DNA: TGTGCCAGCAGCTTACCGGGTGATCAGCCCCAGCATTTT; V: TRBV5-8; D: .; J: TRBJ1-5; size: many
CDR3: CASSHGQAGYGYTF; DNA: TGTGCCAGCAGCCATGGACAGGCAGGTTATGGCTACACCTTC; V: TRBV14; D: TRBD1; J: TRBJ1-2; size: .
CDR3: CASSPGQWTDTQYF; DNA: TGTGCCAGCAGCCCGGGACAGTGGACAGATACGCAGTATTTT; V: TRBV7-9; D: TRBD1; J: TRBJ2-3; size: once
CDR3: CASSSQNQETQYF; DNA: TGTGCCAGCAGCTCCCAGAACCAAGAGACCCAGTACTTC; V: TRBV7-3; D: .; J: TRBJ2-5; size: .
CDR3: CASSFGTAQGNQPQHF; DNA: TGTGCCAGCAGCTTTGGGACTGCTCAGGGCAATCAGCCCCAGCATTTT; V: TRBV5-6; D: .; J: TRBJ1-5; size: .
CDR3: CASSPILGGETQYF; DNA: TGTGCCAGCAGCCCCATCCTTGGAGGAGAGACCCAGTACTTC; V: TRBV2; D: .; J: TRBJ2-5; size: .
CDR3: CASKGAVGLETQYF; DNA: TGTGCCAGCAAAGGGGCAGTTGGGTTGGAGACCCAGTACTTC; V: TRBV2; D: .; J: TRBJ2-5; size: .
CDR3: CASSLGASGGDEQFF; DNA: TGCGCCAGCAGCTTGGGCGCTAGCGGGGGGGATGAGCAGTTCTTC; V: TRBV5-1; D: TRBD2; J: TRBJ2-1; size: .
CDR3: CVARGWDTQYF; DNA: TGTGTCGCTCGGGGGTGGGATACGCAGTATTTT; V: TRBV30; D: .; J: TRBJ2-3; size: .
CDR3: CATLGRERTGELFF; DNA: TGTGCCACCCTAGGGCGGGAGCGCACCGGGGAGCTGTTTTTT; V: TRBV6-5; D: TRBD2; J: TRBJ2-2; size: .
CDR3: CASSRQGVNTEAFF; DNA: TGTGCCAGCAGCCGACAGGGCGTGAACACTGAAGCTTTCTTT; V: TRBV3-1/TRBV3-2; D: TRBD1; J: TRBJ1-1; size: .
CDR3: CASRPTGTSYNEQFF; DNA: TGCGCCAGCAGACCTACCGGGACTAGTTACAATGAGCAGTTCTTC; V: TRBV5-1; D: TRBD2; J: TRBJ2-1; size: once
CDR3: CASSTRTGSTDTQYF; DNA: TGTGCCAGCTCAACTCGGACAGGGAGCACAGATACGCAGTATTTT; V: TRBV18; D: TRBD1; J: TRBJ2-3; size: .
CDR3: CAILGGAGYGYTF; DNA: TGTGCCATCTTAGGAGGGGCAGGCTATGGCTACACCTTC; V: TRBV28; D: .; J: TRBJ1-2; size: .
CDR3: CATSEAGDSYNEQFF; DNA: TGTGCCACCTCCGAGGCGGGAGACTCCTACAATGAGCAGTTCTTC; V: TRBV24-1; D: TRBD2; J: TRBJ2-1; size: many
CDR3: CASRFDRGQRNTIYF; DNA: TGTGCCAGCAGGTTCGACAGGGGGCAAAGAAACACCATATATTTT; V: TRBV2; D: TRBD1; J: TRBJ1-3; size: .
CDR3: CSVGAGVGNEQYF; DNA: TGCAGCGTTGGAGCGGGAGTAGGTAACGAGCAGTACTTC; V: TRBV29-1; D: TRBD2; J: TRBJ2-7; size: few
CDR3: CASSDRGTNTGELFF; DNA: TGCGCCAGCAGTGATAGGGGCACGAACACCGGGGAGCTGTTTTTT; V: TRBV10-1; D: .; J: TRBJ2-2; size: .
CDR3: CASSQDDRVTTEAFF; DNA: TGCGCCAGCAGCCAAGATGACAGGGTGACCACTGAAGCTTTCTTT; V: TRBV4-3; D: TRBD1; J: TRBJ1-1; size: .
CDR3: CASSLGTGLGEQYF; DNA: TGTGCCAGCAGCTTAGGGACAGGGTTGGGCGAGCAGTACTTC; V: TRBV7-3; D: TRBD1; J: TRBJ2-7; size: .
CDR3: CASSSDRGVEEQFF; DNA: TGTGCCAGCAGTTCTGACAGGGGAGTGGAGGAGCAGTTCTTC; V: TRBV2; D: TRBD1; J: TRBJ2-1; size: .
CDR3: CSVEAQLNTEAFF; DNA: TGCAGCGTTGAAGCTCAGTTGAACACTGAAGCTTTCTTT; V: TRBV29-1; D: .; J: TRBJ1-1; size: .
CDR3: CASSPGRGTEAFF; DNA: TGTGCCAGCAGTCCTGGAAGGGGGACTGAAGCTTTCTTT; V: TRBV12-3/TRBV12-4; D: .; J: TRBJ1-1; size: .
CDR3: CASSPRALTNQPQHF; DNA: TGTGCCAGCAGCCCGAGGGCCCTTACCAATCAGCCCCAGCATTTT; V: TRBV5-5; D: .; J: TRBJ1-5; size: .
CDR3: CASSWGQGGEKLFF; DNA: TGTGCCAGCAGCTGGGGACAGGGAGGGGAAAAACTGTTTTTT; V: TRBV7-9; D: TRBD1; J: TRBJ1-4; size: .
CDR3: CASSPMGAATNEKLFF; DNA: TGTGCCAGCTCACCAATGGGAGCAGCAACTAATGAAAAACTGTTTTTT; V: TRBV18; D: .; J: TRBJ1-4; size: once
CDR3: CASSLPGTSGKETQYF; DNA: TGTGCCAGCAGCTTACCCGGGACTAGCGGGAAGGAGACCCAGTACTTC; V: TRBV11-2; D: TRBD2; J: TRBJ2-5; size: .
CDR3: CASSVHRGDSVQPQHF; DNA: TGTGCCAGCAGCGTCCACAGGGGCGACTCGGTTCAGCCCCAGCATTTT; V: TRBV7-2; D: TRBD1; J: TRBJ1-5; size: once
CDR3: CATSDPNTDTQYF; DNA: TGTGCCACCAGTGATCCTAACACAGATACGCAGTATTTT; V: TRBV24-1; D: .; J: TRBJ2-3; size: .
CDR3: CASSLAGVGSTDTQYF; DNA: TGTGCCAGCAGCTTAGCGGGAGTGGGGAGCACAGATACGCAGTATTTT; V: TRBV11-2; D: .; J: TRBJ2-3; size: .
CDR3: CASSQDGVAGQSYNEQFF; DNA: TGTGCCAGCAGCCAAGATGGGGTAGCGGGCCAATCCTACAATGAGCAGTTCTTC; V: TRBV3-1/TRBV3-2; D: TRBD2; J: TRBJ2-1; size: .
CDR3: CASSLRVRGGTEAFF; DNA: TGTGCCAGCTCACTACGGGTCCGGGGGGGGACTGAAGCTTTCTTT; V: TRBV18; D: .; J: TRBJ1-1; size: few
CDR3: CASSPGTGDSNQPQHF; DNA: TGCGCCAGCAGCCCAGGGACAGGGGATAGCAATCAGCCCCAGCATTTT; V: TRBV5-1; D: TRBD1; J: TRBJ1-5; size: .
CDR3: CASRRTGLNTEAFF; DNA: TGTGCCAGCAGGCGGACAGGGCTGAACACTGAAGCTTTCTTT; V: TRBV5-6; D: TRBD1; J: TRBJ1-1; size: .
CDR3: CASVGQGNSPLHF; DNA: TGTGCCAGCGTAGGACAGGGTAATTCACCCCTCCACTTT; V: TRBV12-3/TRBV12-4; D: TRBD1; J: TRBJ1-6; size: .
CDR3: CASSVGEGHSPLHF; DNA: TGCGCCAGCAGCGTCGGGGAGGGGCATTCACCCCTCCACTTT; V: TRBV5-1; D: .; J: TRBJ1-6; size: .
CDR3: CASSPSRGSGHEQFF; DNA: TGTGCCAGCAGTCCCAGTCGGGGGAGTGGCCATGAGCAGTTCTTC; V: TRBV28; D: .; J: TRBJ2-1; size: .
CDR3: CASSIGTKKMNTEAFF; DNA: TGTGCCAGTAGTATCGGGACAAAAAAAATGAACACTGAAGCTTTCTTT; V: TRBV19; D: .; J: TRBJ1-1; size: few
CDR3: CATEDSWTGELFF; DNA: TGTGCCACCGAGGACTCCTGGACCGGGGAGCTGTTTTTT; V: TRBV10-3; D: .; J: TRBJ2-2; size: once
CDR3: CASSHSSGSRTYEQYF; DNA: TGCGCCAGCAGCCATTCTAGCGGGAGTCGTACTTACGAGCAGTACTTC; V: TRBV4-3; D: TRBD2; J: TRBJ2-7; size: few
CDR3: CASSRVANTEAFF; DNA: TGTGCCAGTTCCCGGGTGGCGAACACTGAAGCTTTCTTT; V: TRBV19; D: .; J: TRBJ1-1; size: .
CDR3: CASSLVGGEEKLFF; DNA: TGTGCCAGCAGCTTGGTGGGGGGAGAGGAAAAACTGTTTTTT; V: TRBV5-4; D: .; J: TRBJ1-4; size: .
CDR3: CASSYSGTGTLLNYGYTF; DNA: TGTGCCAGCTCATATTCCGGGACAGGGACCCTTCTTAACTATGGCTACACCTTC; V: TRBV18; D: TRBD1; J: TRBJ1-2; size: .
CDR3: CASSNRDSAYEQYF; DNA: TGTGCCAGCAGCAACCGGGACAGTGCCTACGAGCAGTACTTC; V: TRBV9; D: TRBD1; J: TRBJ2-7; size: .
CDR3: CASSSQTGDQPQHF; DNA: TGTGCCAGTAGCTCCCAGACAGGGGATCAGCCCCAGCATTTT; V: TRBV19; D: TRBD1; J: TRBJ1-5; size: .
CDR3: CASSRTGGNTIYF; DNA: TGTGCCAGCAGCCGGACAGGTGGAAACACCATATATTTT; V: TRBV7-2; D: TRBD1; J: TRBJ1-3; size: .
CDR3: CASVTGQNPLYGYTF; DNA: TGTGCCAGCGTGACAGGACAGAACCCCCTTTATGGCTACACCTTC; V: TRBV28; D: .; J: TRBJ1-2; size: .
CDR3: CASSGRGGFYNEQFF; DNA: TGTGCCAGCAGCGGGAGGGGTGGGTTCTACAATGAGCAGTTCTTC; V: TRBV2; D: TRBD2; J: TRBJ2-1; size: .
CDR3: CASRGTLANYGYTF; DNA: TGCGCCAGCCGCGGGACCCTCGCTAACTATGGCTACACCTTC; V: TRBV4-1; D: .; J: TRBJ1-2; size: .
CDR3: CASSLEGRASNQPQHF; DNA: TGTGCCAGCAGCTTAGAAGGCAGGGCGAGCAATCAGCCCCAGCATTTT; V: TRBV7-2; D: .; J: TRBJ1-5; size: .
CDR3: CATSPIGTANTGELFF; DNA: TGTGCCACTTCCCCCATAGGGACAGCGAACACCGGGGAGCTGTTTTTT; V: TRBV19; D: TRBD1; J: TRBJ2-2; size: .